What follows are 4 T cell receptor beta chains derived from one specimen sequenced in a study of Graves' ophthalmopathy and Graves' hyperthyroidism. Transcripts of RNA were the source for amplifying TCR beta CDR3 regions. A first-round RT-PCR used HTBI primers, followed by a second-round multiplex PCR. From the multiplex PCR reads, TCRdb called clonotypes with MiXCR, one entry per CDR3 protein. The profile shows approximately 500,000 distinct CDR3 sequences, 13% to 15% of them singletons. The sequenced material came from blood. Receptor source: a woman in her 30s with Graves' ophthalmopathy.

V gene TRBV15 combines with J gene TRBJ1-5; possible D gene TRBD1, 5 bases. The CDR3 sequence is 13 residues long. Trimming took 3 bases from V and 5 from J, leaving 8 bases between them. Germline CDR1 LNHNV, CDR2 YYDKDF (reference sequence). The CDR3 loop reads CATSSGGYQPQHF. Here the CDR3 DNA reads TGTGCCACCAGCAGCGGGGGGTATCAGCCCCAGCATTTT.

This clonotype showed up just a few times. DNA of the CDR3: TGTGCCAGCAGCTTAGTTCGAGGGGAAAAGGCCGGGGAGCTGTTTTTT. Its translation: CASSLVRGEKAGELFF. The chain joins TRBV11-2 to TRBJ2-2; perhaps D is TRBD1 or TRBD2 (5 bases each). V was shortened by 1 base and J by 6 bases, with 15 bases between the two germline ends. CDR1 and CDR2 (germline): SGHAT, FQNNGV. This CDR3 has 16 amino acids. The whole variable domain, filled in from reference TRBV11-2 and TRBJ2-2, reads EAGVAQSPRYKIIEKRQSVAFWCNPISGHATLYWYQQILGQGPKLLIQFQNNGVVDDSQLPKDRFSAERLKGVDSTLKIQPAKLEDSAVYLCASSLVRGEKAGELFFGEGSRLTVL.

This clonotype was seen ten or more times. The rearrangement joins TRBV27 to TRBJ2-2; TRBD2 matches at 8 bases. This CDR3 comprises 16 residues. Germline CDR1 and CDR2: MNHEY and SMNVEV (reference sequence). With V trimmed by 3 bases and J by 1 base, 4 bases remained unmatched. CDR3 loop: CASSLGTRENTGELFF. The CDR3 nucleotides are TGTGCCAGCAGTTTGGGGACTAGGGAGAACACCGGGGAGCTGTTTTTT.

This clonotype was seen only a few times. V is TRBV3-1 and J is TRBJ1-3; D remains unclear. Germline CDR1 and CDR2: LGHDT and YNNKEL (reference sequence). V gave up 0 bases and J gave up 4 bases, with 7 bases separating them. The CDR3 runs 14 residues. CDR3 protein: CASSQDSAGNTIYF. CDR3 bases: TGTGCCAGCAGCCAAGATTCAGCCGGAAACACCATATATTTT. The whole variable domain, filled in from reference TRBV3-1 and TRBJ1-3, reads DTAVSQTPKYLVTQMGNDKSIKCEQNLGHDTMYWYKQDSKKFLKIMFSYNNKELIINETVPNRFSPKSPDKAHLNLHINSLELGDSAVYFCASSQDSAGNTIYFGEGSWLTVV.